The T cell receptor (beta chain) described here comes from a study of OX40 agonist ivuxolimab in advanced cancers. The germline gives CDR1 SQVTM, CDR2 ANQGSEA. V was trimmed by 5 bases and J by 4 bases, leaving 11 bases between them. CDR3 length: 12 amino acids. Sequenced by immunoSEQ multiplex PCR; TCRdb stores in-frame clones only, minus some. In the table there are 70,000 to 80,000 clones, 80% to 85% of which are singletons. Worth noting for this clone: Its specificity is not known.

Study-level points and caveats: There was clonal expansion of CD4+ and CD8+ blood T cells by week 6 at 0.1 to 3.0 mg/kg. Patients with a partial response at 0.1-3.0 mg/kg had among the lowest clonal expansion.

V and J are TRBV29-1 and TRBJ1-2, with D perhaps TRBD1 (6 bases). The sequence came from an adult with an advanced solid tumor such as melanoma, head and neck, liver or kidney cancer. Sequenced material: CD4+ or CD8+ T cells sorted from blood, taken in a trial of the OX40 agonist ivuxolimab. In DNA, the CDR3 is TGCAGCGTTCACCAGGGGACCTATGGCTACACCTTC. It yields the protein CSVHQGTYGYTF.